The T cell receptor beta chain under discussion was sequenced for a study of blood T cell repertoires in COVID-19. Per the original data handling: Amplifying reference gene primers gave estimates of nucleated cell counts. Sequencing used immunoSEQ multiplex PCR; TCRdb keeps in-frame clones, though not all of them. V and J calls and clone size are given by that table; D and trimming were obtained from the DNA. Of approximately 50,000 clones listed, over 80% are singletons. This CDR3 comprises 16 residues. V lost 4 bases to trimming and J lost 1 base; unmatched junction nucleotides: 7. Per germline, CDR1 MNHEY and CDR2 SMNVEV (reference sequence).

The genes are TRBV27 and TRBJ2-7; 10 positions agree with TRBD2. The receptor was derived from a human donor in a cohort sampled during active COVID-19. What was sequenced was peripheral blood. The CDR3 is CASSSSSGSLSYEQYF. The CDR3 DNA sequence: TGTGCCAGCAGTTCATCTAGCGGGAGTCTTTCCTACGAGCAGTACTTC.